A selection of T cell receptor beta chains follows, all from one sample in a study of cytomegalovirus exposure and HLA in healthy donors. TCRdb keeps only in-frame clones here, not all; method: immunoSEQ multiplex PCR. Found here are around 130,000 clones, 55% to 75% of them singletons; the top ten hold around 1.6%. The sample consisted of PBMCs. The receptor source for this set is a man aged 30 to 39 in good health and CMV-seropositive. Both conserved end residues are trimmed from each CDR3. Each record gives: CDR3 length, J gene, V gene, CDR3 protein.

CDR3 length: 10; J gene: TRBJ1-1; V gene: TRBV19; CDR3 protein: ATGQGPREAF
CDR3 length: 13; J gene: TRBJ1-2; V gene: TRBV4-3; CDR3 protein: ASSQQTMANYGYT
CDR3 length: 12; J gene: TRBJ2-7; V gene: TRBV29-1; CDR3 protein: SALRDRASYEQY
CDR3 length: 10; J gene: TRBJ2-7; V gene: TRBV18; CDR3 protein: ASSPLGYEQY
CDR3 length: 11; J gene: TRBJ2-3; V gene: TRBV10-3; CDR3 protein: ALGRAEGDTQY
CDR3 length: 12; J gene: TRBJ2-3; V gene: TRBV10-3; CDR3 protein: AIRGDRGTDTQY
CDR3 length: 11; J gene: TRBJ2-1; V gene: TRBV6-4; CDR3 protein: ASSDSPSNEQF
CDR3 length: 11; J gene: TRBJ2-5; V gene: TRBV7-9; CDR3 protein: ASSLVGVETQY
CDR3 length: 9; J gene: TRBJ1-6; V gene: TRBV30; CDR3 protein: AWGGNSPLH
CDR3 length: 14; J gene: .; V gene: TRBV7-6; CDR3 protein: ASSPRTSGSSFEQY
CDR3 length: 17; J gene: TRBJ2-7; V gene: TRBV5-1; CDR3 protein: ASSLGHPGLGRNMDEQY
CDR3 length: 12; J gene: TRBJ2-7; V gene: TRBV7-9; CDR3 protein: ASREAGGTYEQY
CDR3 length: 11; J gene: TRBJ1-2; V gene: TRBV6-1; CDR3 protein: ASTHRTGWGYT
CDR3 length: 8; J gene: TRBJ1-2; V gene: TRBV20-1; CDR3 protein: SDDSGGYT
CDR3 length: 14; J gene: TRBJ2-2; V gene: TRBV6-6; CDR3 protein: ASSYGGTSVAGELF
CDR3 length: 16; J gene: TRBJ2-4; V gene: TRBV21-1; CDR3 protein: ASSKESPGVCAKNIQY
CDR3 length: 12; J gene: TRBJ1-1; V gene: TRBV2; CDR3 protein: ASSEIGRNTEAF
CDR3 length: 10; J gene: TRBJ2-7; V gene: TRBV19; CDR3 protein: ASTGTGTTMY
CDR3 length: 12; J gene: TRBJ2-3; V gene: TRBV18; CDR3 protein: ASSPPQGTDTQY
CDR3 length: 12; J gene: TRBJ2-1; V gene: TRBV4-1; CDR3 protein: ASSFSWPYNEQF
CDR3 length: 10; J gene: TRBJ2-7; V gene: TRBV27; CDR3 protein: AGEGGSYEQY
CDR3 length: 15; J gene: TRBJ2-3; V gene: TRBV5-6; CDR3 protein: ASSLDWGQGWKDTQY
CDR3 length: 12; J gene: TRBJ2-1; V gene: TRBV5-1; CDR3 protein: ASSLDLAGMEQF
CDR3 length: 12; J gene: TRBJ2-7; V gene: TRBV7-2; CDR3 protein: ASSSSSGLYEQY
CDR3 length: 9; J gene: TRBJ2-7; V gene: TRBV10-3; CDR3 protein: ATLAGSAQY
CDR3 length: 12; J gene: TRBJ1-2; V gene: TRBV11-2; CDR3 protein: ASSSLTGSYGYT
CDR3 length: 13; J gene: TRBJ2-7; V gene: TRBV2; CDR3 protein: ASSSSGLAGHEQY
CDR3 length: 13; J gene: TRBJ1-2; V gene: TRBV5-1; CDR3 protein: ASSPEAGQKYGYT
CDR3 length: 11; J gene: TRBJ2-5; V gene: TRBV28; CDR3 protein: ASSLEGGETQY
CDR3 length: 13; J gene: TRBJ1-3; V gene: TRBV19; CDR3 protein: ASSLGQRSGNTIY
CDR3 length: 13; J gene: TRBJ2-1; V gene: TRBV19; CDR3 protein: ASSSLAGWGNEQF
CDR3 length: 13; J gene: TRBJ2-5; V gene: TRBV7-7; CDR3 protein: ASSIRLAGGETQY
CDR3 length: 11; J gene: TRBJ2-1; V gene: TRBV6-1; CDR3 protein: ASRTGGSNEQF
CDR3 length: 11; J gene: TRBJ2-1; V gene: TRBV28; CDR3 protein: ASSLGGEKEQF
CDR3 length: 14; J gene: TRBJ2-7; V gene: TRBV7-2; CDR3 protein: ASSLAIQRASYEQY
CDR3 length: 15; J gene: TRBJ2-1; V gene: TRBV5-1; CDR3 protein: ASSLETSGTSHNEQF
CDR3 length: 11; J gene: TRBJ1-5; V gene: TRBV9; CDR3 protein: ASSVTPRQPQH